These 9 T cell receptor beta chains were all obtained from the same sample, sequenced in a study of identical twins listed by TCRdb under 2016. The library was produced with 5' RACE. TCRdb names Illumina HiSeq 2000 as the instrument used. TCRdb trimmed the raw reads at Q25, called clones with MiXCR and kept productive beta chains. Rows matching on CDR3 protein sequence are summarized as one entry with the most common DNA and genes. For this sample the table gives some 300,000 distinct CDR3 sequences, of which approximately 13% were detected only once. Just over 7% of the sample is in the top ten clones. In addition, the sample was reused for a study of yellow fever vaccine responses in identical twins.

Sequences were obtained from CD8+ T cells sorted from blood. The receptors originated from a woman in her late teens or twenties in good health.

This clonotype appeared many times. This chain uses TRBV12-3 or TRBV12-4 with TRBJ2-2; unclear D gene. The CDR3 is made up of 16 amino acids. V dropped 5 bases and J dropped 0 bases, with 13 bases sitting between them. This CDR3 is CASSPSQDTNTGELFF. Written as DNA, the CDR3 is TGTGCCAGCAGTCCCAGTCAGGATACGAACACCGGGGAGCTGTTTTTT.

The CDR3 spells CASSGGTQQYV. CDR3 sequence (DNA): TGTGCCAGCAGTGGGGGGACGCAGCAGTACGTC. This chain joins TRBV25-1 and TRBJ2-7; D is tentatively TRBD1 or TRBD2 (5 bases each). V was clipped by 4 bases and J by 8 bases, with 9 bases between them. The length of the CDR3 is 11 residues. Germline V lookup: CDR1 MGHDK, CDR2 SYGVNS.

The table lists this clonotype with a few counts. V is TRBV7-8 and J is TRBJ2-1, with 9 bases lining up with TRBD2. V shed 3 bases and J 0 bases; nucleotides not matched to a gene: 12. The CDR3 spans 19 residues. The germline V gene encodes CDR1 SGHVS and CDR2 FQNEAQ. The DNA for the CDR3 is TGTGCCAGCAGCTTCAGAGCGGGAGGAAGGAACCCCTCCTACAATGAGCAGTTCTTC. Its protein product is CASSFRAGGRNPSYNEQFF.

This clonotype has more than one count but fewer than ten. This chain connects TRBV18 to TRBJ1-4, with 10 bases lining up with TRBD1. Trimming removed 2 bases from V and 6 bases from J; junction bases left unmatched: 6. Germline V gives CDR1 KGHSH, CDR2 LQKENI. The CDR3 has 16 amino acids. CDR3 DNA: TGTGCCAGCTCACCAGGCGACAGGGGGCGAGATGAAAAACTGTTTTTT. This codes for CASSPGDRGRDEKLFF.

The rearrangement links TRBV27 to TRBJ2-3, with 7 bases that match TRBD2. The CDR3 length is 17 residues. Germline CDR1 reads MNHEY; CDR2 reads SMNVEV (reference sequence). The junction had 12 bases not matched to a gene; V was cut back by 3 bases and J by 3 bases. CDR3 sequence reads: CASSLLVGGPSTDTQYF. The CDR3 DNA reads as TGTGCCAGCAGTTTGTTGGTGGGAGGGCCATCGACAGATACGCAGTATTTT.

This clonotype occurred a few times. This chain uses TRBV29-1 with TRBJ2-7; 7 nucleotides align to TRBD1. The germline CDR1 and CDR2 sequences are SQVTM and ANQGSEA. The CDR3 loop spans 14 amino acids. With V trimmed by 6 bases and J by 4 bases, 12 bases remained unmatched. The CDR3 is CSVASWDSPYEQYF. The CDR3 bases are TGCAGCGTCGCCAGCTGGGACAGTCCTTACGAGCAGTACTTC.

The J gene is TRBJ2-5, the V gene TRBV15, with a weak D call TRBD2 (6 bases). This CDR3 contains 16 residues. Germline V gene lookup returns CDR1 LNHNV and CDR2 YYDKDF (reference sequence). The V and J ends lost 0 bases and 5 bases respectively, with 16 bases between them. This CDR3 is CATSRDLGSSAETQYF. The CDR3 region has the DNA TGTGCCACCAGCAGAGATTTGGGCTCTAGCGCGGAGACCCAGTACTTC. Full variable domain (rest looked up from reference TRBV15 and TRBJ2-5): DAMVIQNPRYQVTQFGKPVTLSCSQTLNHNVMYWYQQKSSQAPKLLFHYYDKDFNNEADTPDNFQSRRPNTSFCFLDIRSPGLGDTAMYLCATSRDLGSSAETQYFGPGTRLLVL.

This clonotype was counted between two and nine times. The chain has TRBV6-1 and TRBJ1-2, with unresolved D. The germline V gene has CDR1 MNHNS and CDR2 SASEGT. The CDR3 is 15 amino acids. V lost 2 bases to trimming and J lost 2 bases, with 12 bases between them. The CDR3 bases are TGTGCCAGCAGTGAACTAGGTGTAGCCAACTATGGCTACACCTTC. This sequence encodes CASSELGVANYGYTF.

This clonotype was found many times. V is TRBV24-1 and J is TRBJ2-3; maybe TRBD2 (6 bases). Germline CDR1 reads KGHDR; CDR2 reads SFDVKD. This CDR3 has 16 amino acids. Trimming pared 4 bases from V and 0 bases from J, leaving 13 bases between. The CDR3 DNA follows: TGTGCCACCAGTGAGGGGGGACGGAAGAGCACAGATACGCAGTATTTT. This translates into CATSEGGRKSTDTQYF.